One and the same sample provided the 2 T cell receptor beta chains below, sequenced in a study of blood T cells in healthy people across ages. For the second PCR, which ran for roughly 6 to 12 cycles, a sample-barcoded 5' primer and a J-beta primer mix were used. MiXCR, run by TCRdb on the 5' RACE reads, gives a single entry per CDR3 protein. The sample yields 1.8 million or so distinct CDR3 sequences, 35% to 50% seen once. The sequenced sample was blood. The receptors stem from a human donor in good health.

V gene TRBV7-9 combines with J gene TRBJ2-1; D ambiguous. Germline CDR1 is SEHNR and CDR2 is FQNEAQ (reference sequence). The CDR3 extends over 13 amino acids. V lost 3 bases, J lost 8 bases, and 11 bases lay in between. The CDR3 DNA follows: TGTGCCAGCAGCTTGACATCTTGGCATGAGCAGTTCTTC. As protein: CASSLTSWHEQFF.

V gene TRBV7-3 combines with J gene TRBJ2-7, with TRBD1 identical over 7 bases. The CDR3 consists of 16 residues. The germline V gene encodes CDR1 SGHTA and CDR2 FQGTGA. The J segment lost 3 bases and the V segment lost 6 bases, leaving 14 bases of the junction unmatched. CDR3 nucleotide sequence: TGTGCCAGCAGTCGAAGGGGGCAGAGCAAAGGCTACGAGCAGTACTTC. This codes for CASSRRGQSKGYEQYF.